Below, 3 T cell receptor beta chains from the same sample are listed, as sequenced in a study of a mutant IDH1 vaccine in newly diagnosed glioma. Profiled with immunoSEQ multiplex PCR; TCRdb holds only in-frame clones, not every one. The top ten clones hold approximately 8% of a sample with roughly 51,000 clones, about three quarters of them seen once. Described time point: week 23, last vaccination. Every vaccine dose comprised 300 ug of mutant IDH1 20-mer peptide plus topical imiquimod. Their recognized antigens are unknown. The sequences come from PBMCs, collected from a glioma patient whose treatment included an IDH1 peptide vaccine. The receptors shown here come from a woman aged 40 to 50 with glioma. Some clones in this sample may be carry-over from other donors' samples.

This sequence joins TRBV10-1 and TRBJ2-3, with 7 bases aligning to TRBD2. The CDR3 is made up of 16 amino acids. Germline V CDR1 and CDR2: WNHNN, SYGVQD (reference sequence). V was pared by 0 bases and J by 5 bases, with 8 bases of the junction left unmatched. The DNA of the CDR3 is TGCGCCAGCAGTGAGTCGGGAGGGCGGAGGGTAGATACGCAGTATTTT. Protein sequence: CASSESGGRRVDTQYF.

This CDR3 is CASSPHPRIDNEQFF. The CDR3 nucleotides read TGTGCCAGCAGTCCTCACCCCCGGATTGACAATGAGCAGTTCTTC. J is TRBJ2-1 and V is TRBV2; no clear D gene. Germline V CDR1 and CDR2: SNHLY, FYNNEI. This CDR3 has 15 amino acids. V lost 5 bases and J 5 bases, leaving 16 bases between the germline ends.

The rearrangement joins TRBV15 to TRBJ1-1; the D is unclear. The V gene lost 3 bases and the J gene lost 3 bases, with 11 bases spanning the gap. The CDR3 contains 14 residues. Germline V gives CDR1 LNHNV, CDR2 YYDKDF (reference sequence). The CDR3 bases are TGTGCCACCAGCAGGACAAGGACGGACACTGAAGCTTTCTTT. It yields the protein CATSRTRTDTEAFF. Full variable domain (outside the CDR3, taken from reference TRBV15 and TRBJ1-1): DAMVIQNPRYQVTQFGKPVTLSCSQTLNHNVMYWYQQKSSQAPKLLFHYYDKDFNNEADTPDNFQSRRPNTSFCFLDIRSPGLGDTAMYLCATSRTRTDTEAFFGQGTRLTVV.